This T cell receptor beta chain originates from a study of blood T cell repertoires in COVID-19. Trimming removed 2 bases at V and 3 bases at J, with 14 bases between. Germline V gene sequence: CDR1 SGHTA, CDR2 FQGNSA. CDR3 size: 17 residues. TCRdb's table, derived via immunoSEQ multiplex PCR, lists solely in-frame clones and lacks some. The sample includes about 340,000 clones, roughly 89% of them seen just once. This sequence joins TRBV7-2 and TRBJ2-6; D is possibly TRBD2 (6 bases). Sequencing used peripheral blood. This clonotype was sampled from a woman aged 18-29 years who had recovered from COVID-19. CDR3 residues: CASSLIGTLDGANVLTF. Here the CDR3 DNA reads TGTGCCAGCAGCTTAATCGGGACTCTTGATGGGGCCAACGTCCTGACTTTC.